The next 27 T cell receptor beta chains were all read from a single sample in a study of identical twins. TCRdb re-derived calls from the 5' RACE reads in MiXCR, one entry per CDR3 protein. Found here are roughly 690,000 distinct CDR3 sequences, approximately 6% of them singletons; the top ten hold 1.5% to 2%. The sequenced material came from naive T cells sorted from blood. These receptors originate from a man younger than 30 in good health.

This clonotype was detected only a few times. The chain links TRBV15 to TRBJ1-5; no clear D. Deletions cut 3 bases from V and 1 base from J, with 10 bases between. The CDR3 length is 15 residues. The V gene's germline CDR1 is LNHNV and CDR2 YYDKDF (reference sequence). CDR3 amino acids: CATSRELSSNQPQHF. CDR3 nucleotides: TGTGCCACCAGCAGGGAACTCAGCAGCAATCAGCCCCAGCATTTT.

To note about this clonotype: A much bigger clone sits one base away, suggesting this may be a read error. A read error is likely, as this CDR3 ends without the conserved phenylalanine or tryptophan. The CDR3 is CASRLDRANTEAFY. The CDR3 bases are TGTGCCAGCAGACTGGACAGGGCGAACACTGAAGCTTTCTAT. The V gene is TRBV7-3, the J gene TRBJ1-1, with 8 bases identical to TRBD1. The V gene's germline CDR1 is SGHTA and CDR2 FQGTGA. The trim removed 6 bases at V and 1 base at J, leaving 4 bases unmatched. There are 14 residues in the CDR3.

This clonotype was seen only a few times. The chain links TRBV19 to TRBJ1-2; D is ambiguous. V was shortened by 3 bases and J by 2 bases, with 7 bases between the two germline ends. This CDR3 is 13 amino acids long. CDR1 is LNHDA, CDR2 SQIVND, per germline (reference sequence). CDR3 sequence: CASSITDNYGYTF. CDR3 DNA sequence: TGTGCCAGTAGTATCACGGACAACTATGGCTACACCTTC.

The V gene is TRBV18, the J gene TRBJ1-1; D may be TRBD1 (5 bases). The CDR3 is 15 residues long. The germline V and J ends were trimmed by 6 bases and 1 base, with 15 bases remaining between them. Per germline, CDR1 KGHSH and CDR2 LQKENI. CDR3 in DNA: TGTGCCAGCTCCGCAATGGGGGGTCAGAACACTGAAGCTTTCTTT. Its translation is CASSAMGGQNTEAFF.

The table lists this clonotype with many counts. The CDR3 DNA reads TGTGCCAGCAGCAACGACAGGTTCTACGAGCAGTACTTC. Protein: CASSNDRFYEQYF. The chain combines TRBV7-2 with TRBJ2-7, with D perhaps matching TRBD1 (6 bases). The V end was cut by 5 bases, the J end by 3 bases, with 11 bases between. Germline V gene data show CDR1 as SGHTA and CDR2 as FQGNSA. The CDR3 is made up of 13 amino acids.

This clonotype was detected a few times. CDR3 coding DNA: TGTGCCAGTAAAATTAGCGGGACGGCGGGGAGCGATACGCAGTATTTT. Its translation: CASKISGTAGSDTQYF. The V gene is TRBV19, the J gene TRBJ2-3; TRBD2 aligns across 8 bases. The CDR3 loop spans 16 amino acids. Germline V gives CDR1 LNHDA, CDR2 SQIVND (reference sequence). After removal of 7 bases from V and 6 bases from J, the junction contained 15 bases not matched to a gene.

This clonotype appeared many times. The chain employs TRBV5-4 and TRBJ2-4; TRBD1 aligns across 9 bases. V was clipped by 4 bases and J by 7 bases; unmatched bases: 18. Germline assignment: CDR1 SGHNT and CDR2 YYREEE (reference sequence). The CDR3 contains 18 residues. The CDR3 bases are TGTGCCAGCAGCGACGGGGGGTTACAGCACAGGGGGCAGAACATTCAGTACTTC. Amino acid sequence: CASSDGGLQHRGQNIQYF.

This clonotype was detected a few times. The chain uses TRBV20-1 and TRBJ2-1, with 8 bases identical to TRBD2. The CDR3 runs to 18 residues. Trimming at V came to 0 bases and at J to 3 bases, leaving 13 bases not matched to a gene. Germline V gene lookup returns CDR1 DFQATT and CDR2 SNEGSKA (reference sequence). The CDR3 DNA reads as TGCAGTGCTAGAGATGGGGGGGCCGGGACTAGTCTCTACAATGAGCAGTTCTTC. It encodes CSARDGGAGTSLYNEQFF.

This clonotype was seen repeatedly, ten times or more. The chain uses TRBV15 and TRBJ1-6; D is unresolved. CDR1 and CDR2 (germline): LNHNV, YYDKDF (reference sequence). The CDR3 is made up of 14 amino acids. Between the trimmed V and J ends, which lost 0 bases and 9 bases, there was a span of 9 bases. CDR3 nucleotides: TGTGCCACCAGCAGAGATCGGACGCGTTCACCCCTCCACTTT. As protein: CATSRDRTRSPLHF.

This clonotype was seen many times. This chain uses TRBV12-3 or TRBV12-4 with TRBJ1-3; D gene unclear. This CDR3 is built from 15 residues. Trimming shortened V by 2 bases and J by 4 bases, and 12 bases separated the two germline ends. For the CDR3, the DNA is TGTGCCAGCAGTTTAAAAGCGACAACCGGAAACACCATATATTTT. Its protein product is CASSLKATTGNTIYF.

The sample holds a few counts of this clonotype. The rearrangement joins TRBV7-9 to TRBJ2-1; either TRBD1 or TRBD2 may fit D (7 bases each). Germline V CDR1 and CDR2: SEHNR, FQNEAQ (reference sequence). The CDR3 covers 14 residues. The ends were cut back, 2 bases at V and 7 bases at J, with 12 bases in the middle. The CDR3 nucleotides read TGTGCCAGCAGCTTAATGCAGGGGGGGAATGAGCAGTTCTTC. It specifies CASSLMQGGNEQFF.

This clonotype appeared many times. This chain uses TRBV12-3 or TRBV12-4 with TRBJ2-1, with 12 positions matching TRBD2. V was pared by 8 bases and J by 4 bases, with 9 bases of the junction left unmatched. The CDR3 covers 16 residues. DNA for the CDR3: TGTGCCAGCGCGACTAGCGGGAGTGTAGAATACAATGAGCAGTTCTTC. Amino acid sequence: CASATSGSVEYNEQFF.

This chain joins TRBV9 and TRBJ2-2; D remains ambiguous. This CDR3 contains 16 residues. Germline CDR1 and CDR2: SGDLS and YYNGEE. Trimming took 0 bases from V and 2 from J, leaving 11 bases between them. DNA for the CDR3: TGTGCCAGCAGCGTAGGGTCTAACCTAAACACCGGGGAGCTGTTTTTT. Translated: CASSVGSNLNTGELFF.

CDR3 sequence (DNA): TGTGCCAGCTCACCCGGACTAGCGGCAACCTACGAGCAGTACGTC. Amino acid sequence: CASSPGLAATYEQYV. This chain connects TRBV18 to TRBJ2-7, with 10 bases matching TRBD2. Trimming cost V 3 bases and J 2 bases; bases outside gene matches: 4. The length of the CDR3 is 15 residues. Germline values: CDR1 KGHSH, CDR2 LQKENI.

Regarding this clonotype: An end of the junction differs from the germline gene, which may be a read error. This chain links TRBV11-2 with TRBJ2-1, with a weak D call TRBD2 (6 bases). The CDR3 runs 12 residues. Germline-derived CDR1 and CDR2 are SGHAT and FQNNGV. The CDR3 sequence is CASSSPGLPRVF. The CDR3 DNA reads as TGTGCCAGCAGCTCTCCGGGACTCCCTCGGGTCTTC. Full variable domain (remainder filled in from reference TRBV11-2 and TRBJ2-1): EAGVAQSPRYKIIEKRQSVAFWCNPISGHATLYWYQQILGQGPKLLIQFQNNGVVDDSQLPKDRFSAERLKGVDSTLKIQPAKLEDSAVYLCASSSPGLPRVFGPGTRLTVL.

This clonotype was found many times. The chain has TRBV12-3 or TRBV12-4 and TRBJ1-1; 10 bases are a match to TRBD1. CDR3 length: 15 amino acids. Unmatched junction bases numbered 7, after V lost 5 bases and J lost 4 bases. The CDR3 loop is CASSATGGRGTEAFF. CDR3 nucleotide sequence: TGTGCCAGCAGTGCGACAGGGGGCAGAGGCACTGAAGCTTTCTTT.

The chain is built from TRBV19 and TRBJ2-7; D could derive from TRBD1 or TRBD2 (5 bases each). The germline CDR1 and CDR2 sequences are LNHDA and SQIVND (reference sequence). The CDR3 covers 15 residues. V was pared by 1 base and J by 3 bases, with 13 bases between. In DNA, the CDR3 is TGTGCCAGTAGTATAGTATCCGGGGCGGGCTACGAGCAGTACTTC. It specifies CASSIVSGAGYEQYF. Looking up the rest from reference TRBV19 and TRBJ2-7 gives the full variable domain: DGGITQSPKYLFRKEGQNVTLSCEQNLNHDAMYWYRQDPGQGLRLIYYSQIVNDFQKGDIAEGYSVSREKKESFPLTVTSAQKNPTAFYLCASSIVSGAGYEQYFGPGTRLTVT.

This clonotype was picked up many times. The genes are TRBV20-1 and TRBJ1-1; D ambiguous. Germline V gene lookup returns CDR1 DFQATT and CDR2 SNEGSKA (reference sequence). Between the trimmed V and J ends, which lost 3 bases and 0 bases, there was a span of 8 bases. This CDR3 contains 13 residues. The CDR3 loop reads CSARPSLNTEAFF. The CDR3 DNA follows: TGCAGTGCTAGGCCCAGTCTGAACACTGAAGCTTTCTTT.

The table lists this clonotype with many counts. This chain's CDR3 is CSASLSGTSGNEQFF. The CDR3 coding sequence is TGCAGTGCTAGTCTTTCCGGGACTAGCGGCAATGAGCAGTTCTTC. The J gene is TRBJ2-1, the V gene TRBV20-1; 11 bases are a match to TRBD2. This CDR3 spans 15 amino acids. The V gene end was trimmed by 3 bases and the J gene end by 6 bases; junction bases not matched to a gene: 7. Germline V CDR1 and CDR2: DFQATT, SNEGSKA (reference sequence).

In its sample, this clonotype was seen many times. Here the CDR3 reads CATSDWGSETQYF. CDR3 nucleotides: TGTGCCACCAGTGATTGGGGCAGTGAGACCCAGTACTTC. The chain has TRBV24-1 and TRBJ2-5; D may be TRBD1 (5 bases). The V end lost 2 bases, the J end lost 5 bases, and 8 bases lay between the germline ends. The CDR3 length is 13 residues. Germline assignment: CDR1 KGHDR and CDR2 SFDVKD.

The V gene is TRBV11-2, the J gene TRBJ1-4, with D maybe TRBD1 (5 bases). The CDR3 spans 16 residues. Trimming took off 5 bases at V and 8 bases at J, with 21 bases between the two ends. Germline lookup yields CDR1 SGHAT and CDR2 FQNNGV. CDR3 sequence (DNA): TGTGCCAGCAGCGTAACAGGACGCATCGGAGGGGAAAAACTGTTTTTT. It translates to CASSVTGRIGGEKLFF. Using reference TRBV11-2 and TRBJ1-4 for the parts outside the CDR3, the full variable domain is EAGVAQSPRYKIIEKRQSVAFWCNPISGHATLYWYQQILGQGPKLLIQFQNNGVVDDSQLPKDRFSAERLKGVDSTLKIQPAKLEDSAVYLCASSVTGRIGGEKLFFGSGTQLSVL.

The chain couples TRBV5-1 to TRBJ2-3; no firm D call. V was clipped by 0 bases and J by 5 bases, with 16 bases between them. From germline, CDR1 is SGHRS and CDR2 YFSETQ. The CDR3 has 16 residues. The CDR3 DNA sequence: TGCGCCAGCAGCTTGGTTGTGCGAAGGGAAGTAGATACGCAGTATTTT. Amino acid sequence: CASSLVVRREVDTQYF. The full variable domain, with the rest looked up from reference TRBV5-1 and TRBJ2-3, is KAGVTQTPRYLIKTRGQQVTLSCSPISGHRSVSWYQQTPGQGLQFLFEYFSETQRNKGNFPGRFSGRQFSNSRSEMNVSTLELGDSALYLCASSLVVRREVDTQYFGPGTRLTVL.

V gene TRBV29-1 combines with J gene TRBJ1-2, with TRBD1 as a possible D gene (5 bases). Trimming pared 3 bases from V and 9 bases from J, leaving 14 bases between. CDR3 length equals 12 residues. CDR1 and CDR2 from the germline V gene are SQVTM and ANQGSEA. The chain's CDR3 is CSVEGRSWSYTF. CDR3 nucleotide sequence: TGCAGCGTTGAGGGACGGAGTTGGAGCTACACCTTC.

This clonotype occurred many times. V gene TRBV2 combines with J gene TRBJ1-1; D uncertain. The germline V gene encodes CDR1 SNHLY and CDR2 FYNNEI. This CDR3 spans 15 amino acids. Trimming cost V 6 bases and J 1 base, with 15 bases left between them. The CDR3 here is CASRPSQRSNTEAFF. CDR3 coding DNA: TGTGCCAGCAGACCTTCACAGCGGTCGAACACTGAAGCTTTCTTT. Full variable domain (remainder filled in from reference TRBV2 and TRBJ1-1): EPEVTQTPSHQVTQMGQEVILRCVPISNHLYFYWYRQILGQKVEFLVSFYNNEISEKSEIFDDQFSVERPDGSNFTLKIRSTKLEDSAMYFCASRPSQRSNTEAFFGQGTRLTVV.

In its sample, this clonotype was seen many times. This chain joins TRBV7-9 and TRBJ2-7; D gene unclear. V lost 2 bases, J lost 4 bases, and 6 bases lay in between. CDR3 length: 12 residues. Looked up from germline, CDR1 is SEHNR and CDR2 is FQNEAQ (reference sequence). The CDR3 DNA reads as TGTGCCAGCAGCTTAATGGCTTACGAGCAGTACTTC. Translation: CASSLMAYEQYF.

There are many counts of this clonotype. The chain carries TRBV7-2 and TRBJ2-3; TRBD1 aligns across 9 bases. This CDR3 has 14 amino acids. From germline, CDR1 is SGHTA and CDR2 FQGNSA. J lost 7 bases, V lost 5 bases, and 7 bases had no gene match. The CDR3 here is CASSTGGTSYTQYF. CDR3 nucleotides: TGTGCCAGCAGCACAGGGGGCACCTCATATACGCAGTATTTT.

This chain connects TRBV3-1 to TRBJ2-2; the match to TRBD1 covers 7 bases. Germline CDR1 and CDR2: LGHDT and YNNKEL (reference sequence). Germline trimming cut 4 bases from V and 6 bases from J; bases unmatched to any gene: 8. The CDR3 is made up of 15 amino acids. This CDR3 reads CASSLTDRFAGELFF. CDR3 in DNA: TGTGCCAGCAGCCTCACGGACAGGTTCGCCGGGGAGCTGTTTTTT.